The 14 T cell receptor beta chains presented below share a single source sample, sequenced in a study of technical replicates of blood from several donors. This table comes from immunoSEQ multiplex PCR, and its TCRdb copy is limited to in-frame clones, with some not included. The table includes about 80,000 clones, 94% detected once. The sequenced sample consisted of T cells isolated from PBMCs. These receptors came from a human donor in good health.

The chain is built from TRBV27 and TRBJ2-7, with 12 bases fitting TRBD1. The germline V gene has CDR1 MNHEY and CDR2 SMNVEV (reference sequence). V trimming: 3 bases; J trimming: 2 bases; junction bases outside the gene matches: 2. There are 15 residues in the CDR3. CDR3 in DNA: TGTGCCAGCAGTTTGGGGACAGGGGGCACCTACGAGCAGTACTTC. Translation: CASSLGTGGTYEQYF.

The chain uses TRBV7-3 and TRBJ2-3, with a possible D match to TRBD2 (6 bases). This CDR3 spans 14 amino acids. Germline values: CDR1 SGHTA, CDR2 FQGTGA. V lost 2 bases and J 2 bases, leaving 8 bases between the germline ends. The DNA for the CDR3 is TGTGCCAGCAGCTTAGGCGGGACCACAGATACGCAGTATTTT. This codes for CASSLGGTTDTQYF.

The DNA for the CDR3 is TGTGCCAGTAGTACGCCAGCCAGCGGGAGTTACGAGCAGTACTTC. Its translation: CASSTPASGSYEQYF. This chain connects TRBV19 to TRBJ2-7; the match to TRBD2 covers 8 bases. The CDR3 contains 15 residues. V lost 4 bases, J lost 4 bases, and 9 bases stayed unmatched. The germline V gene encodes CDR1 LNHDA and CDR2 SQIVND (reference sequence).

The J gene is TRBJ1-5, the V gene TRBV2, with D perhaps TRBD1 (6 bases). CDR1 SNHLY and CDR2 FYNNEI come from the germline V gene. CDR3 length: 15 residues. The V gene lost 3 bases and the J gene lost 2 bases, with 11 bases spanning the gap. The CDR3 region is CASSDHRVGNQPQHF. CDR3 bases: TGTGCCAGCAGTGACCACAGGGTTGGCAATCAGCCCCAGCATTTT.

V usage is TRBV9 and J usage is TRBJ1-2; D is perhaps TRBD1 (6 bases). The germline V gene encodes CDR1 SGDLS and CDR2 YYNGEE. V lost 6 bases, J lost 6 bases, and 15 bases lay in between. This CDR3 is built from 13 residues. This CDR3 reads CASMGQNGHGYTF. As DNA, the CDR3 is TGTGCCAGCATGGGACAAAACGGCCATGGCTACACCTTC.

CDR3 region: CASSLDTSGVYEQYF. The DNA of the CDR3 is TGTGCCAGCAGCTTGGATACTAGCGGGGTCTACGAGCAGTACTTC. V usage is TRBV5-4 and J usage is TRBJ2-7; 10 bases fit TRBD2. The germline CDR1 and CDR2 sequences are SGHNT and YYREEE (reference sequence). The CDR3 totals 15 residues. Trimming at V came to 0 bases and at J to 3 bases, leaving 3 bases not matched to a gene.

This chain joins TRBV27 and TRBJ2-1; D is unresolved. Germline values: CDR1 MNHEY, CDR2 SMNVEV (reference sequence). This CDR3 is 12 amino acids long. With 0 bases removed from V and 9 bases from J, the gap between germline ends came to 6 bases. The CDR3 sequence is CASSLSVGEQFF. DNA for the CDR3: TGTGCCAGCAGTTTATCAGTCGGTGAGCAGTTCTTC.

The gene calls are TRBV7-2 and TRBJ2-7; D is ambiguous. This CDR3 region has 14 residues. In germline, CDR1 is SGHTA, CDR2 FQGNSA. V shed 5 bases and J shed 4 bases, with 15 bases lying between them. CDR3 coding DNA: TGTGCCAGCAGCCGGTTAAGAGAAACTTACGAGCAGTACTTC. Encoded protein: CASSRLRETYEQYF.

The rearrangement links TRBV6-1 to TRBJ2-7; D is perhaps TRBD1 (6 bases). Per the germline V gene, CDR1 is MNHNS and CDR2 is SASEGT. The CDR3 totals 12 residues. The ends were cut back, 8 bases at V and 5 bases at J, with 13 bases in the middle. CDR3 sequence reads: CASAWTVHEQYF. As DNA, the CDR3 is TGTGCCAGCGCATGGACAGTCCACGAGCAGTACTTC.

The chain carries TRBV6-1 and TRBJ1-5; D remains ambiguous. Deletions cut 4 bases from V and 0 bases from J, with 13 bases between. This CDR3 region has 16 residues. Germline V CDR1 and CDR2: MNHNS, SASEGT. In DNA form, the CDR3 reads TGTGCCAGCAGTGCGCGACCGAGGAATAGCAATCAGCCCCAGCATTTT. This gives the protein CASSARPRNSNQPQHF.

The V gene is TRBV13, the J gene TRBJ1-1, with a possible D match to TRBD1 (5 bases). The CDR3 is 16 amino acids. Trimming removed 0 bases from V and 1 base from J, with 12 bases in between. Germline CDR1 is PRHDT and CDR2 is FYEKMQ (reference sequence). The CDR3 nucleotides are TGTGCCAGCAGCTTAGGCGTGCAGGGCGGGAACACTGAAGCTTTCTTT. This sequence encodes CASSLGVQGGNTEAFF.

A few counts support this clone. The chain combines TRBV2 with TRBJ1-1; a weak D match, TRBD1 (6 bases). With 8 bases removed from V and 4 bases from J, the gap between germline ends came to 11 bases. There are 12 residues in the CDR3. Germline V gene data show CDR1 as SNHLY and CDR2 as FYNNEI. For the CDR3, the DNA is TGTGCCAGCGTAACAGGGTTCACTGAAGCTTTCTTT. This codes for CASVTGFTEAFF.

This chain connects TRBV11-3 to TRBJ1-1; D gene uncertain. V was trimmed by 1 base and J by 1 base, leaving 4 bases between them. The CDR3 sequence is 13 residues long. Germline V CDR1 and CDR2: SGHNT, YENEEA. The CDR3: CASSLGENTEAFF. CDR3 in DNA: TGTGCCAGCAGCTTAGGAGAGAACACTGAAGCTTTCTTT.

The J gene is TRBJ1-4, the V gene TRBV6-6; 9 nucleotides line up with TRBD1. This CDR3 spans 16 amino acids. With 6 bases clipped from V and 3 bases from J, the junction kept 8 bases outside the gene matches. In germline, CDR1 is MNHNY, CDR2 SVGAGI (reference sequence). The CDR3 sequence: CASRTPGQGPNEKLFF. DNA for the CDR3: TGTGCCAGCAGAACTCCGGGACAGGGTCCTAATGAAAAACTGTTTTTT.